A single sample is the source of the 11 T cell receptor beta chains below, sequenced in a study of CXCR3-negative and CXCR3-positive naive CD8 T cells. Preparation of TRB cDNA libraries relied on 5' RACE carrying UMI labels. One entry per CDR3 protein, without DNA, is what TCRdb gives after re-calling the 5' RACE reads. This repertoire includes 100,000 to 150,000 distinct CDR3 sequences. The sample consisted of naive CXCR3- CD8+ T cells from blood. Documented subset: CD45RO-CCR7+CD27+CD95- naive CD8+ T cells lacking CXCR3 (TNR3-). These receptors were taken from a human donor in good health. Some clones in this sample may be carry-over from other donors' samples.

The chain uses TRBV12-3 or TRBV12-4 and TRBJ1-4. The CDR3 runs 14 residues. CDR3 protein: CASSLQNNGEKLFF.

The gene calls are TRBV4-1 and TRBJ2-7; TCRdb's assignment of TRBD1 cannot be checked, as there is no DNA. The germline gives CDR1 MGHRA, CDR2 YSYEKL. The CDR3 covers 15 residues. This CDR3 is CASSHGTGRTYEQYF.

CDR3 sequence reads: CASSQSQKREGRFTDTQYF. V usage is TRBV23-1 and J usage is TRBJ2-3; absent DNA, TCRdb's TRBD2 call cannot be checked. TRBV23-1 carries the ORF label, with uncertain function. The CDR3 covers 19 residues.

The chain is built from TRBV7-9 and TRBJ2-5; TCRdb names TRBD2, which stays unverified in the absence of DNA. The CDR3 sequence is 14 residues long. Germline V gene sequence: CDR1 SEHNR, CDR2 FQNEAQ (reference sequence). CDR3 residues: CASSSRQGPETQYF.

CDR3 residues: CSGTGSPIWGTDTQYF. The chain employs TRBV29-1 and TRBJ2-3; without DNA, the TCRdb call of TRBD1 cannot be checked. This CDR3 is 16 amino acids long. From germline, CDR1 is SQVTM and CDR2 ANQGSEA.

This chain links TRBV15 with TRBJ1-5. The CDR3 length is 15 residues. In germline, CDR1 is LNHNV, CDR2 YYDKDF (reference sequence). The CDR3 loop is CATSREGQVNQPQHF.

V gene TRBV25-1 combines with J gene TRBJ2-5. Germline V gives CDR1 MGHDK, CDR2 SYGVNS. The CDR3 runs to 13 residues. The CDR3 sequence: CASSEDIWETQYF.

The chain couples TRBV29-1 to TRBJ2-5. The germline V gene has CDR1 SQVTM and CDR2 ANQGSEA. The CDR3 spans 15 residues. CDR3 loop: CSVEDLWGLEETQYF.

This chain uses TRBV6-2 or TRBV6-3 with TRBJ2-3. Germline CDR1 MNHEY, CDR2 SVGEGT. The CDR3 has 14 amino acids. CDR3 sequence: CASSYSGNTDTQYF.

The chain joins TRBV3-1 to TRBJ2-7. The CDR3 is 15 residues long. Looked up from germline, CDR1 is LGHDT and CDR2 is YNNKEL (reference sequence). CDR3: CASSQDWRQTYEQYF.

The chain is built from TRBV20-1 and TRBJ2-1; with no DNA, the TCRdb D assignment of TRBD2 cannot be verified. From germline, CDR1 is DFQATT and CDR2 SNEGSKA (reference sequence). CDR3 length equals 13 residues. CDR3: CSARGLGVYEQFF.